This TCR beta chain was documented in a study of blood T cell repertoires in COVID-19. Overall study: Researchers got acute and convalescent COVID-19 samples from the United States, Italy and Spain. T cells, B-cell-depleted T cells, or PBMCs provided the cDNA or gDNA that served as material.

Original analysis: Amplification of reference gene primers provided the estimated nucleated cell counts. Sequencing was performed with immunoSEQ multiplex PCR; in TCRdb, only in-frame clones are kept and a portion is missing. V, J and clone size derive from that table, while D and trimming were established from the DNA sequence. This table has over 120,000 clones, around 90% appearing once. V was pared by 6 bases and J by 7 bases, with 9 bases between. CDR1 is MDHEN, CDR2 SYDVKM, per germline. The CDR3 is 12 amino acids. The J gene is TRBJ2-2, the V gene TRBV28, with TRBD1 as a possible D gene (6 bases). The sequenced material came from peripheral blood. The receptor was isolated from a human donor in a cohort sampled during active COVID-19. CDR3 protein: CASSQGIGELFF. DNA for the CDR3: TGTGCCAGCAGCCAGGGGATCGGGGAGCTGTTTTTT.